These 22 T cell receptor beta chains originate from one sample sequenced in a study of PD-L1 blockade in urothelial cancer. Clones were sequenced by immunoSEQ multiplex PCR, and TCRdb holds only the in-frame ones, with some missing. The sample yields some 67,000 clones, 85% to 90% seen once. Sequenced material: PBMCs, taken around atezolizumab (anti-PD-L1) treatment. The origin of the receptors is a man between 60 and 75 years old with urothelial cancer.

This clone was observed a few times. The V and J genes are TRBV15 and TRBJ2-3; a possible D gene is TRBD1 (5 bases). V shed 0 bases and J shed 2 bases, with 18 bases lying between them. The germline V gene encodes CDR1 LNHNV and CDR2 YYDKDF (reference sequence). The CDR3 runs 18 residues. The CDR3 sequence: CATSRELLTVRPTDTQYF. The CDR3 DNA reads as TGTGCCACCAGCAGAGAGCTACTGACAGTCCGTCCCACAGATACGCAGTATTTT.

This sequence joins TRBV11-2 and TRBJ1-6; TRBD1 might be the D (6 bases). V lost 1 base to trimming and J lost 9 bases, with 13 bases between them. This CDR3 contains 15 residues. The V gene's germline CDR1 is SGHAT and CDR2 FQNNGV. CDR3 sequence: CASSLGFRGASPLHF. The CDR3 DNA reads TGTGCCAGCAGCTTAGGATTCAGGGGTGCTTCACCCCTCCACTTT.

This chain connects TRBV7-9 to TRBJ1-4, with D maybe TRBD1 (5 bases). Germline assignment: CDR1 SEHNR and CDR2 FQNEAQ (reference sequence). Trimming removed 0 bases from V and 0 bases from J, with 11 bases in between. The CDR3 is 17 residues long. The DNA of the CDR3 is TGTGCCAGCAGCTTAGCGGCAGGGCTGGCAACTAATGAAAAACTGTTTTTT. This sequence encodes CASSLAAGLATNEKLFF.

The chain uses TRBV6-1 and TRBJ1-1; TRBD1 might be the D (6 bases). V was shortened by 3 bases and J by 6 bases, with 11 bases between the two germline ends. The CDR3 loop spans 13 amino acids. Germline CDR1 and CDR2: MNHNS and SASEGT. DNA of the CDR3: TGTGCCAGCAGTGAGAACCGACAGGCTGAAGCTTTCTTT. Its translation is CASSENRQAEAFF.

V is TRBV6-6 and J is TRBJ1-1; TRBD1 matches 12 bases. CDR3 size: 14 residues. CDR1 and CDR2 (germline): MNHNY, SVGAGI (reference sequence). J was trimmed by 6 bases and V by 6 bases; bases with no gene match: 5. The chain's CDR3 is CASRAGQGASEAFF. Written as DNA, the CDR3 is TGTGCCAGCAGGGCGGGACAGGGGGCGTCTGAAGCTTTCTTT.

This chain uses TRBV28 with TRBJ2-7; D is unresolved. The germline CDR1 and CDR2 sequences are MDHEN and SYDVKM. Deletions cut 8 bases from V and 4 bases from J, with 15 bases between. CDR3 length: 13 residues. The CDR3 spells CASSRPSRYEQYF. CDR3 nucleotide sequence: TGTGCCAGCTCGCGGCCGAGCCGATACGAGCAGTACTTC.

The V gene is TRBV9, the J gene TRBJ2-4; TRBD1 matches at 9 bases. The CDR3 loop spans 15 amino acids. V lost 0 bases and J lost 6; bases outside the gene matches: 4. Per germline, CDR1 SGDLS and CDR2 YYNGEE. CDR3 DNA sequence: TGTGCCAGCAGCGTAGGGGACAGGGACCGAAACATTCAGTACTTC. The encoded protein is CASSVGDRDRNIQYF.

This chain links TRBV5-5 with TRBJ1-6, with a possible D match to TRBD1 (5 bases). V lost 1 base to trimming and J lost 7 bases, with 12 bases between them. Germline V gene data show CDR1 as SGHKS and CDR2 as YYEKEE (reference sequence). The CDR3 has 15 residues. CDR3 nucleotide sequence: TGTGCCAGCAGCTTGAAGAGGGAGGGGAATTCACCCCTCCACTTT. Protein: CASSLKREGNSPLHF.

The rearrangement links TRBV6-1 to TRBJ1-5; 9 bases map to TRBD1. CDR3 length: 15 residues. V gave up 6 bases and J gave up 4 bases; unmatched junction bases: 7. CDR1 is MNHNS and CDR2 is SASEGT in the germline V gene. The CDR3 nucleotides read TGTGCCAGCAGGGGGGACAGGGCTACAAATCAGCCCCAGCATTTT. It yields the protein CASRGDRATNQPQHF.

V and J are TRBV5-4 and TRBJ2-3, with 8 bases that match TRBD2. This CDR3 has 16 residues. V shed 2 bases, J shed 4 bases, and the junction held 9 bases outside the gene matches. CDR1 is SGHNT, CDR2 YYREEE, per germline (reference sequence). The DNA for the CDR3 is TGTGCCAGCAGCTTTAGCGGGATGTGGTCTCCAGATACGCAGTATTTT. This sequence encodes CASSFSGMWSPDTQYF.

The J gene is TRBJ2-3, the V gene TRBV7-9; 8 positions agree with TRBD2. V lost 4 bases, J lost 3 bases, and 12 bases stayed unmatched. Germline CDR1 SEHNR, CDR2 FQNEAQ (reference sequence). This CDR3 region has 17 residues. The CDR3 DNA reads TGTGCCAGCAGCTCGCGGGGGACTAGACAAAGTACAGATACGCAGTATTTT. It yields the protein CASSSRGTRQSTDTQYF.

In this sample, this clone turned up once. The chain links TRBV6-1 to TRBJ1-1; 10 bases map to TRBD1. This CDR3 comprises 14 residues. Germline V gene lookup returns CDR1 MNHNS and CDR2 SASEGT. Unmatched junction bases numbered 3, after V lost 4 bases and J lost 4 bases. CDR3 in amino acids: CASSARTGGTEAFF. For the CDR3, the DNA is TGTGCCAGCAGTGCACGGACAGGGGGCACTGAAGCTTTCTTT.

V usage is TRBV27 and J usage is TRBJ1-2; no clear D. V lost 3 bases, J lost 5 bases, and 10 bases lay in between. The CDR3 is made up of 13 amino acids. Germline V CDR1 and CDR2: MNHEY, SMNVEV (reference sequence). The CDR3 sequence is CASSFGGPYGYTF. The DNA of the CDR3 is TGTGCCAGCAGTTTTGGAGGGCCTTATGGCTACACCTTC.

The rearrangement uses TRBV30 and TRBJ2-3, with no clear D. The V gene's germline CDR1 is GTSNPN and CDR2 SVGIG (reference sequence). The CDR3 is 11 amino acids. Trimming took 4 bases from V and 6 from J, leaving 8 bases between them. CDR3 residues: CAWTIADTQYF. The CDR3 nucleotides are TGTGCCTGGACGATCGCGGATACGCAGTATTTT.

The J gene is TRBJ2-1, the V gene TRBV29-1, with 9 bases identical to TRBD2. The germline CDR1 and CDR2 sequences are SQVTM and ANQGSEA. The V and J ends lost 0 bases and 0 bases, in that order; junction bases with no gene match: 3. The CDR3 contains 16 residues. The CDR3 sequence: CSVEESSGVSYNEQFF. The CDR3 DNA reads as TGCAGCGTTGAAGAGTCTAGCGGGGTCTCCTACAATGAGCAGTTCTTC.

The chain links TRBV18 to TRBJ1-6; 7 bases map to TRBD1. V trimming: 2 bases; J trimming: 6 bases; junction bases outside the gene matches: 1. The germline V gene has CDR1 KGHSH and CDR2 LQKENI. There are 14 residues in the CDR3. CDR3 sequence reads: CASSPRQGNSPLHF. The CDR3 region has the DNA TGTGCCAGCTCACCAAGACAGGGTAATTCACCCCTCCACTTT.

The genes are TRBV2 and TRBJ2-1; 7 bases match TRBD2. Germline assignment: CDR1 SNHLY and CDR2 FYNNEI. The V segment lost 3 bases and the J segment 8 bases; nucleotides outside the gene matches: 10. This CDR3 is built from 15 residues. In DNA, the CDR3 is TGTGCCAGCAGTGATCATGTGGGGGGGGGAGATGAGCAGTTCTTC. Residues: CASSDHVGGGDEQFF.

The chain recombines TRBV5-6 with TRBJ2-4, with a possible D match to TRBD1 (6 bases). From germline, CDR1 is SGHDT and CDR2 YYEEEE. V was shortened by 2 bases and J by 0 bases, with 12 bases between the two germline ends. This CDR3 contains 16 residues. CDR3 bases: TGTGCCAGCAGCTTTCTTTCAGGGGAAGCCAAAAACATTCAGTACTTC. It specifies CASSFLSGEAKNIQYF.

This chain links TRBV7-9 with TRBJ1-1; the D gene is possibly TRBD1 (5 bases). The V and J ends lost 7 bases and 5 bases respectively, with 17 bases between them. CDR1 is SEHNR, CDR2 FQNEAQ, per germline (reference sequence). This CDR3 is built from 14 residues. CDR3 nucleotide sequence: TGTGCCAGCACCTCGGGAGGGGTTTGGACTGAAGCTTTCTTT. Protein product: CASTSGGVWTEAFF.

The rearrangement links TRBV7-5 to TRBJ2-1; no check of the table's D call, TRBD2, against the DNA was made. TRBV7-5 is classified as a pseudogene. There are 12 residues in the CDR3. CDR3 in amino acids: CARSLVRGEQFF. The CDR3 bases are TGTGCCAGAAGCTTAGTCCGAGGAGAGCAGTTCTTC.

In its sample, this clone was seen a few times. This chain connects TRBV28 to TRBJ2-7, with TRBD1 matching over 7 bases. The CDR3 has 15 residues. Germline V gene sequence: CDR1 MDHEN, CDR2 SYDVKM. Germline trimming cut 7 bases from V and 3 bases from J; bases unmatched to any gene: 12. The CDR3 loop reads CASNPAGQGDYEQYF. DNA for the CDR3: TGTGCCAGCAACCCGGCCGGGCAGGGGGACTACGAGCAGTACTTC.

This clone was detected once. J is TRBJ2-3 and V is TRBV6-5; 7 positions match TRBD1. This CDR3 region has 16 residues. V was clipped by 4 bases and J by 7 bases; unmatched bases: 14. Germline CDR1 and CDR2: MNHEY and SVGAGI. For the CDR3, the DNA is TGTGCCAGCAGTTTCCTGGGACAGTTTTCGGATAATACGCAGTATTTT. As protein: CASSFLGQFSDNTQYF.